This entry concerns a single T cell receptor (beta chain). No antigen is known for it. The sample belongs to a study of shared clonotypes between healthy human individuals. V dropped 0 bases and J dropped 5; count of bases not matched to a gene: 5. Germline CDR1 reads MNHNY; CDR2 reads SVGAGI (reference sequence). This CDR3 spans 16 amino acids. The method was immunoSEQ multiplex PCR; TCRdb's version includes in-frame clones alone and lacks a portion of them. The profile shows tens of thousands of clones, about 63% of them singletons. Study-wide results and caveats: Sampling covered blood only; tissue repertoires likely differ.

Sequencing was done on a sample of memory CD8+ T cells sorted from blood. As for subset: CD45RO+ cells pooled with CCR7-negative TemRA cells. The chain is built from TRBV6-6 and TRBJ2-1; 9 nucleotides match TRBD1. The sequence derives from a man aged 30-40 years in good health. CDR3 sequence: CASSYSPGQGNNEQFF. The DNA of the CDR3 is TGTGCCAGCAGTTACTCGCCCGGACAGGGGAACAATGAGCAGTTCTTC.